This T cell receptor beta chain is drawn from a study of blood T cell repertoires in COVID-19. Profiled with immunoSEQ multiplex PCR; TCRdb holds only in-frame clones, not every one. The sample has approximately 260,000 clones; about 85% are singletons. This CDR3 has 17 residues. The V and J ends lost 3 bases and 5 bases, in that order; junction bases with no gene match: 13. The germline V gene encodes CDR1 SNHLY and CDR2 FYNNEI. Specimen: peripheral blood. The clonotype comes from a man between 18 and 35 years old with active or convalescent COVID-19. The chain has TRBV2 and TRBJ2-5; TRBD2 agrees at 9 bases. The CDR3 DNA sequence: TGTGCCAGCAGTGAGGGAGGTGGCGGGGGGGTAGAGGAGACCCAGTACTTC. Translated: CASSEGGGGGVEETQYF.